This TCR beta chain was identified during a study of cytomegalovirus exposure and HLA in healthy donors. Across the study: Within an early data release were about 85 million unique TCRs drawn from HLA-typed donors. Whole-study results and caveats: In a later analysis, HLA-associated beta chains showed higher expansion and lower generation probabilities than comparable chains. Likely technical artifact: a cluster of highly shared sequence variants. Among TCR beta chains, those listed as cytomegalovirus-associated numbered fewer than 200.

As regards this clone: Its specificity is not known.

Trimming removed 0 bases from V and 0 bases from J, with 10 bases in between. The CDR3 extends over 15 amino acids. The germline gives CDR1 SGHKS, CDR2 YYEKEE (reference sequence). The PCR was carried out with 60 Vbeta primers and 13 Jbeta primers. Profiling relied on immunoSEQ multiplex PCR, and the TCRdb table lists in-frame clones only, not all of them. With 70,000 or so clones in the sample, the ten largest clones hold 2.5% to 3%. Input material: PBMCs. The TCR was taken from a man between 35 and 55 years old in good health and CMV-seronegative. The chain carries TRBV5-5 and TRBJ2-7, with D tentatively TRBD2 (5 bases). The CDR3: CASSLVASFSYEQYF. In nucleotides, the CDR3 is TGTGCCAGCAGCTTGGTAGCGTCGTTCTCCTACGAGCAGTACTTC.